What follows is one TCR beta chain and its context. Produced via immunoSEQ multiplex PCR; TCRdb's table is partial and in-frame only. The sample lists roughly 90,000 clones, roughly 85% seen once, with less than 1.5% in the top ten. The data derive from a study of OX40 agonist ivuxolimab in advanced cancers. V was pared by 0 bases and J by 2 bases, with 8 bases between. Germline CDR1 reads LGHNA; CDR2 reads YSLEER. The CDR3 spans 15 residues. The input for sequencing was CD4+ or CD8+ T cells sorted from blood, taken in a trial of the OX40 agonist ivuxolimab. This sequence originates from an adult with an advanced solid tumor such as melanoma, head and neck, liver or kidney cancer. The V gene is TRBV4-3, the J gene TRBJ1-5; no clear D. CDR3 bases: TGCGCCAGCAGCCAAGATGATGAAGGCAATCAGCCCCAGCATTTT. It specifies CASSQDDEGNQPQHF.